The next 5 T cell receptor beta chains were all read from a single sample in a study of T-cell memory formation after mild COVID-19. TCRdb passed the 5' RACE reads through MiXCR, listing each CDR3 protein once. The table shows about 110,000 distinct CDR3 sequences, with around a fifth occurring only once. Sequences were obtained from PBMCs or a T cell subset sorted from them (not recorded which). The receptors here all came from a man aged 18 to 29 who had mild COVID-19 (a few samples of this study predate the infection). Cell type and time point are not known.

V gene TRBV11-2 combines with J gene TRBJ2-7; D gene ambiguous. This CDR3 contains 14 residues. Trimming took 4 bases from V and 5 from J, leaving 15 bases between them. Germline values: CDR1 SGHAT, CDR2 FQNNGV. The CDR3 sequence: CASSSYIAPDEQYF. The CDR3 DNA reads TGTGCCAGCAGCTCATACATCGCGCCCGACGAGCAGTACTTC. Supplemented by reference TRBV11-2 and TRBJ2-7, the full variable domain reads EAGVAQSPRYKIIEKRQSVAFWCNPISGHATLYWYQQILGQGPKLLIQFQNNGVVDDSQLPKDRFSAERLKGVDSTLKIQPAKLEDSAVYLCASSSYIAPDEQYFGPGTRLTVT.

The chain combines TRBV11-2 with TRBJ2-1; TRBD2 matches 9 bases. Germline CDR1 reads SGHAT; CDR2 reads FQNNGV. V lost 1 base and J lost 2; bases outside the gene matches: 6. The CDR3 runs 17 residues. The CDR3 nucleotides are TGTGCCAGCAGCTTAGCCGGAGCGGGAGGTACCTACAATGAGCAGTTCTTC. This codes for CASSLAGAGGTYNEQFF.

The sample holds a few counts of this clonotype. V is TRBV5-1 and J is TRBJ2-7, with D perhaps matching TRBD2 (6 bases). V shed 4 bases and J shed 1 base, with 15 bases lying between them. The CDR3 sequence is 15 residues long. Looked up from germline, CDR1 is SGHRS and CDR2 is YFSETQ. The CDR3 spells CASSLTGTESYEQYF. The DNA for the CDR3 is TGCGCCAGCAGCCTGACCGGGACTGAATCCTACGAGCAGTACTTC. The variable domain in full, completed from reference TRBV5-1 and TRBJ2-7, reads KAGVTQTPRYLIKTRGQQVTLSCSPISGHRSVSWYQQTPGQGLQFLFEYFSETQRNKGNFPGRFSGRQFSNSRSEMNVSTLELGDSALYLCASSLTGTESYEQYFGPGTRLTVT.

This clonotype came up a few times. This rearrangement joins TRBV20-1 to TRBJ2-5, with TRBD2 matching over 12 bases. J was trimmed by 4 bases and V by 0 bases; bases with no gene match: 6. CDR3 length: 16 residues. Germline values: CDR1 DFQATT, CDR2 SNEGSKA (reference sequence). The CDR3 DNA is TGCAGTGCTAGAGATGGGGCTAGCGGGGGGGGAGAGACCCAGTACTTC. It codes for CSARDGASGGGETQYF.

This clonotype was counted a few times. The chain is built from TRBV5-5 and TRBJ2-7, with D perhaps TRBD1 (6 bases). The CDR3 has 14 amino acids. Germline V gene data show CDR1 as SGHKS and CDR2 as YYEKEE (reference sequence). Trimming cost V 4 bases and J 1 base, with 12 bases left between them. CDR3 coding DNA: TGTGCCAGCAGCCCTGGGACACTATCCTACGAGCAGTACTTC. Its translation: CASSPGTLSYEQYF.